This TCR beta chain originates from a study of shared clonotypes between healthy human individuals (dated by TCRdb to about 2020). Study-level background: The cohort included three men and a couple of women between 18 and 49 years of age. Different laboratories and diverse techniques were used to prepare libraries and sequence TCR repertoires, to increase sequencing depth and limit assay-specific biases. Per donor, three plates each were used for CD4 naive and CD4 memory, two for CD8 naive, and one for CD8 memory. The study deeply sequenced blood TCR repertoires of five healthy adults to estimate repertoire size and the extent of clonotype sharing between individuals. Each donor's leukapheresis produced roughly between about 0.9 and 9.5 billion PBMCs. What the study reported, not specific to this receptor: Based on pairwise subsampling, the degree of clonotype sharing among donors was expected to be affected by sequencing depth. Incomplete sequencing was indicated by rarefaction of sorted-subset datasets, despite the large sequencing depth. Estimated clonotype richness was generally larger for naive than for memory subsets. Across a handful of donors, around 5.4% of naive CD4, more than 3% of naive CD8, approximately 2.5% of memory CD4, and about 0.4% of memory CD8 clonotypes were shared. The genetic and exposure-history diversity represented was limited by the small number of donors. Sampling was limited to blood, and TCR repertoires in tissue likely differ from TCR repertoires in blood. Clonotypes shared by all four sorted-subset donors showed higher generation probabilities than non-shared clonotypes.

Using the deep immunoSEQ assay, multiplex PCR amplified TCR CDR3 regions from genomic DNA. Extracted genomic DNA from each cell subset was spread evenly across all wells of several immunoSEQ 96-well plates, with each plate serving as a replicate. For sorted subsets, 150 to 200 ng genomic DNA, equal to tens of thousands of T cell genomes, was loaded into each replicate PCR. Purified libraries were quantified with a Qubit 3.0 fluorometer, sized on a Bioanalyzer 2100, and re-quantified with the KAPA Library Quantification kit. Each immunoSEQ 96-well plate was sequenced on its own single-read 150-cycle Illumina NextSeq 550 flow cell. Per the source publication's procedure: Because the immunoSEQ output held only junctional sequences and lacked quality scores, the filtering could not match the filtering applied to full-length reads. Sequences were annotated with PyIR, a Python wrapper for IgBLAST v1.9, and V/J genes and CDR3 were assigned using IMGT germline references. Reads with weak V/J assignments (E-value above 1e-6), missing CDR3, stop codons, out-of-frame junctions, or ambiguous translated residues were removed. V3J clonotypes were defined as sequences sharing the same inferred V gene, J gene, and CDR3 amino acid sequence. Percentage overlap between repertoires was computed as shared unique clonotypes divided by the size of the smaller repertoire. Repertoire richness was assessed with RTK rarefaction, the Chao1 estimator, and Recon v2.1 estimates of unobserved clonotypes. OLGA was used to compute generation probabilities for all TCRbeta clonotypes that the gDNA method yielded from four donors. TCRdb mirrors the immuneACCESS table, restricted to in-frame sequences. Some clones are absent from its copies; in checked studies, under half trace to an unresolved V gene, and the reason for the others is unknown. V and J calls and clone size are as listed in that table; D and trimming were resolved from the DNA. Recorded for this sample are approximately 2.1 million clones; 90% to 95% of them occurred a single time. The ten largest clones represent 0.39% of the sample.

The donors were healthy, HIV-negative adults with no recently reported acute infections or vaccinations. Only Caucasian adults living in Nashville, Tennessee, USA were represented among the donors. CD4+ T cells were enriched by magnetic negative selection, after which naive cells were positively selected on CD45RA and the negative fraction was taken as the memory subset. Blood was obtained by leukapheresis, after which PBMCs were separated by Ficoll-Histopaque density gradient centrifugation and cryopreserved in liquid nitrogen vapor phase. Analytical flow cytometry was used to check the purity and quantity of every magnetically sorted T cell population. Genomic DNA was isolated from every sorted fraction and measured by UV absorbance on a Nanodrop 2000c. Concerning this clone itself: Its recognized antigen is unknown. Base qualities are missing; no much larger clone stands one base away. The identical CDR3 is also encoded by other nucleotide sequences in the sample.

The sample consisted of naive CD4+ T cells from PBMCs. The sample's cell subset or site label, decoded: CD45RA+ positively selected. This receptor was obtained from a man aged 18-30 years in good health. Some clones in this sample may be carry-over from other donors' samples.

The DNA reads TGTGCCAGCAGCTTGCCCGGGACAGGGCAAGAGACCCAGTACTTC. It encodes CASSLPGTGQETQYF. This sequence uses TRBV5-4 and TRBJ2-5; TRBD1 agrees with 9 junctional bases. Trimming takes 1 base off V and 2 bases off J; junction bases not matched to a gene: 3. The CDR3 holds 15 amino acids from the cysteine to the phenylalanine. The entry retains the CDR3 DNA only, 45 bases that are in frame from base 1. For CDR1 and CDR2, the germline V gene (reference sequence) lists SGHNT and YYREEE. Here the CDR3 is joined to the reference TRBV5-4 and TRBJ2-5 genes, and the full variable domain is: ETGVTQSPTHLIKTRGQQVTLRCSSQSGHNTVSWYQQALGQGPQFIFQYYREEENGRGNFPPRFSGLQFPNYSSELNVNALELDDSALYLCASSLPGTGQETQYFGPGTRLLVL.